The 8 T cell receptor beta chains in this list originate from one sample, sequenced in a study of CD8 T cells in Susac syndrome. The RNA, roughly 0.45 to 1 ug, was put through reverse transcription using random hexamers. TCRdb reprocessed the immunoSEQ multiplex PCR reads with MiXCR, giving one entry per CDR3 protein. The sample includes approximately 120,000 distinct CDR3 sequences, over 85% of them seen just once. Material for sequencing was CD4+ T cells from PBMCs. These receptors came from a human donor in good health.

The V call is TRBV7-2, the J call TRBJ2-1; D is tentatively TRBD1 or TRBD2 (6 bases each). The CDR3 consists of 14 residues. The V gene's germline CDR1 is SGHTA and CDR2 FQGNSA. Between the trimmed V and J ends, which lost 2 bases and 10 bases, there was a span of 15 bases. DNA for the CDR3: TGTGCCAGCAGCTTAAGTTCGGGGGCAGGGGAGCAGTTCTTC. It yields the protein CASSLSSGAGEQFF.

The rearrangement links TRBV7-2 to TRBJ1-2, with D tentatively TRBD1 (5 bases). In germline, CDR1 is SGHTA, CDR2 FQGNSA. The CDR3 has 15 residues. Trimming cost V 6 bases and J 2 bases, with 16 bases left between them. CDR3 nucleotide sequence: TGTGCCAGCAGGTCAGCCCAGGGTGGCAACTATGGCTACACCTTC. It translates to CASRSAQGGNYGYTF.

The chain joins TRBV7-9 to TRBJ1-1, with a weak D call TRBD1 (6 bases). The germline V gene encodes CDR1 SEHNR and CDR2 FQNEAQ (reference sequence). The CDR3 is 14 residues long. V shed 3 bases and J shed 3 bases, with 11 bases lying between them. CDR3 in amino acids: CASSFRTDYTEAFF. CDR3 bases: TGTGCCAGCAGCTTCCGGACAGATTACACTGAAGCTTTCTTT.

V usage is TRBV29-1 and J usage is TRBJ1-2, with 8 bases lining up with TRBD1. J gave up 3 bases and V 7 bases, and 4 bases lay outside the gene matches. The CDR3 sequence is 12 residues long. Germline-derived CDR1 and CDR2 are SQVTM and ANQGSEA. The CDR3 region is CSAQGADYGYTF. For the CDR3, the DNA is TGCAGCGCCCAGGGGGCTGACTATGGCTACACCTTC. Filled out from reference TRBV29-1 and TRBJ1-2, the complete variable domain reads SAVISQKPSRDICQRGTSLTIQCQVDSQVTMMFWYRQQPGQSLTLIATANQGSEATYESGFVIDKFPISRPNLTFSTLTVSNMSPEDSSIYLCSAQGADYGYTFGSGTRLTVV.

The genes are TRBV11-2 and TRBJ2-7; D may correspond to TRBD1 or TRBD2 (5 bases each). Germline loops: CDR1 SGHAT, CDR2 FQNNGV. V dropped 5 bases and J dropped 3 bases, with 14 bases sitting between them. The CDR3 extends over 14 amino acids. CDR3 sequence (DNA): TGTGCCAGCAGCCCCCGGGACGGGGACTACGAGCAGTACTTC. This codes for CASSPRDGDYEQYF.

This chain connects TRBV30 to TRBJ1-1; TRBD1 matches 8 bases. J gave up 7 bases and V 3 bases, and 7 bases lay outside the gene matches. The CDR3 spans 13 residues. CDR1 and CDR2 from the germline V gene are GTSNPN and SVGIG (reference sequence). CDR3 residues: CAWRRQGADEAFF. In DNA form, the CDR3 reads TGTGCCTGGAGACGTCAGGGGGCCGATGAAGCTTTCTTT.

This clonotype was seen a handful of times. The chain uses TRBV7-9 and TRBJ2-2; D not resolved. There are 12 residues in the CDR3. CDR1 is SEHNR, CDR2 FQNEAQ, per germline (reference sequence). Trimming cost V 4 bases and J 2 bases, with 2 bases left between them. The DNA for the CDR3 is TGTGCCAGCAGCTCCAACACCGGGGAGCTGTTTTTT. This gives the protein CASSSNTGELFF.

The chain joins TRBV7-2 to TRBJ2-7; 9 bases match TRBD2. V lost 6 bases and J lost 6; bases outside the gene matches: 9. CDR1 SGHTA and CDR2 FQGNSA come from the germline V gene. The CDR3 consists of 14 residues. CDR3 sequence reads: CASSPGLARAEQYF. The CDR3 DNA reads as TGTGCCAGCAGTCCCGGACTAGCGCGCGCCGAGCAGTACTTC. The full variable domain, in which reference TRBV7-2 and TRBJ2-7 provide the parts outside the CDR3, is GAGVSQSPSNKVTEKGKDVELRCDPISGHTALYWYRQSLGQGLEFLIYFQGNSAPDKSGLPSDRFSAERTGGSVSTLTIQRTQQEDSAVYLCASSPGLARAEQYFGPGTRLTVT.